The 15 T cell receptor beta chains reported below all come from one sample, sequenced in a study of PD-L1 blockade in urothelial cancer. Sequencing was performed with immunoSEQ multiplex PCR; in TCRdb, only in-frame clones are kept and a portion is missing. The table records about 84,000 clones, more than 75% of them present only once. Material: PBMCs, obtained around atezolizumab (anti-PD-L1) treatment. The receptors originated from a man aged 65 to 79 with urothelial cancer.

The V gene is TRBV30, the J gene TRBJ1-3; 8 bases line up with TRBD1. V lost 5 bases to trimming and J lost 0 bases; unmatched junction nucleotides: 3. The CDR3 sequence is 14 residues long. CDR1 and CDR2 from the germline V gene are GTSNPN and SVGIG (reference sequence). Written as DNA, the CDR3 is TGTGCCTGGGACAGGGGAGCCTCTGGAAACACCATATATTTT. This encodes CAWDRGASGNTIYF. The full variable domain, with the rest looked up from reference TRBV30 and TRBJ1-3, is SQTIHQWPATLVQPVGSPLSLECTVEGTSNPNLYWYRQAAGRGLQLLFYSVGIGQISSEVPQNLSASRPQDRQFILSSKKLLLSDSGFYLCAWDRGASGNTIYFGEGSWLTVV.

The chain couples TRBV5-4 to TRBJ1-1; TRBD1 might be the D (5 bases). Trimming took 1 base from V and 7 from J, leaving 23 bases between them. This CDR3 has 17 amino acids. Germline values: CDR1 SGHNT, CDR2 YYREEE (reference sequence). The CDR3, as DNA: TGTGCCAGCAGCTTGCCCGAGGTAGGGAGGGGAGCGGATGAAGCTTTCTTT. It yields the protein CASSLPEVGRGADEAFF.

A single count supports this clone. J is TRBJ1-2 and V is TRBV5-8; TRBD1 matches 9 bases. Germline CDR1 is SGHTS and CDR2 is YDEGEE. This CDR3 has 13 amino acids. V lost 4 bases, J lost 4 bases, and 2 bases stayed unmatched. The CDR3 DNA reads TGTGCCAGCAGCCCGGACAGGGGCTATGGCTACACCTTC. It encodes CASSPDRGYGYTF.

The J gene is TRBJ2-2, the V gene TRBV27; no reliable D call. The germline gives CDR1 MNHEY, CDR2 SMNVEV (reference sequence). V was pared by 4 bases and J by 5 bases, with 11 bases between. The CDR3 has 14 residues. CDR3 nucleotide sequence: TGTGCCAGCAGTTCTGTTGCCCAGACCGGGGAGCTGTTTTTT. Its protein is CASSSVAQTGELFF.

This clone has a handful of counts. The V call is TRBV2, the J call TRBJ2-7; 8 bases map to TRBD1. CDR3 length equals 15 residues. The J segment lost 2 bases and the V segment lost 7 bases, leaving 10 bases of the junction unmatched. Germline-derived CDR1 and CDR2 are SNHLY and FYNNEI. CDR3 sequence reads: CASIRLTGAPYEQYF. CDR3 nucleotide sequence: TGTGCCAGCATACGGTTGACAGGGGCACCCTACGAGCAGTACTTC.

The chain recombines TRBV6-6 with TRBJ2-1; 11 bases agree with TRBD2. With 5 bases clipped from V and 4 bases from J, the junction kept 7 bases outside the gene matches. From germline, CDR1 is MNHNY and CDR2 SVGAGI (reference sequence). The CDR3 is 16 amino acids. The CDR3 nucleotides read TGTGCCAGCAGTCTAACGACTAGCGGGACATACAATGAGCAGTTCTTC. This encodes CASSLTTSGTYNEQFF.

The DNA for the CDR3 is TGTGCCAGCAGGATGGGACAGGGAGACTACGAGCAGTACTTC. It translates to CASRMGQGDYEQYF. The V gene is TRBV5-4, the J gene TRBJ2-7, with TRBD1 matching over 9 bases. The CDR3 is 14 amino acids. The ends lost 5 bases at V and 3 bases at J; junction bases unmatched: 6. CDR1 is SGHNT and CDR2 is YYREEE in the germline V gene (reference sequence).

The CDR3 DNA reads TGTGCCAGCAGCTCAGCGGGGGGGAACTCTGAGACCCAGTACTTC. It yields the protein CASSSAGGNSETQYF. The chain joins TRBV7-7 to TRBJ2-5; TRBD2 matches at 10 bases. The CDR3 contains 15 residues. V lost 4 bases and J lost 5; bases outside the gene matches: 7. Per germline, CDR1 SSHAT and CDR2 FNYEAQ (reference sequence).

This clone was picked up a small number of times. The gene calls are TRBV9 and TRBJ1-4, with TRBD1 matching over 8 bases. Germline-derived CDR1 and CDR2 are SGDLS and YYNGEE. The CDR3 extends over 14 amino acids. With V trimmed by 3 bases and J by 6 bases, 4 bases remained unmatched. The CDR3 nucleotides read TGTGCCAGCAGCGGGACAGGGTCCCATGAAAAACTGTTTTTT. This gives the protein CASSGTGSHEKLFF.

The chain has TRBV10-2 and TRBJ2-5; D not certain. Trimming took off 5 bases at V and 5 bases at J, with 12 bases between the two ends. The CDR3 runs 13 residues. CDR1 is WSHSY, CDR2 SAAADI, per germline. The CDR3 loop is CASSRNLEETQYF. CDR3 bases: TGCGCCAGCAGTCGCAACCTGGAGGAGACCCAGTACTTC.

As DNA, the CDR3 is TGTGCCAGCAGTTCCGTCGGGGGGGGAGGCGGAAGCACAGATACGCAGTATTTT. Its protein product is CASSSVGGGGGSTDTQYF. V gene TRBV28 combines with J gene TRBJ2-3, with TRBD2 matching 8 bases. The CDR3 totals 18 residues. CDR1 and CDR2 from the germline V gene are MDHEN and SYDVKM. Trimming cost V 4 bases and J 0 bases; bases outside gene matches: 12.

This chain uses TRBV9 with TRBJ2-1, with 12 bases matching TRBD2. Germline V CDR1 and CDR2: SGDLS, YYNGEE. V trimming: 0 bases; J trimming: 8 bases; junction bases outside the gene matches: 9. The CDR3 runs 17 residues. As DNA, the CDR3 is TGTGCCAGCAGCGTAGGGGCTAGCGGGGGGGTACTCTATGAGCAGTTCTTC. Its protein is CASSVGASGGVLYEQFF.

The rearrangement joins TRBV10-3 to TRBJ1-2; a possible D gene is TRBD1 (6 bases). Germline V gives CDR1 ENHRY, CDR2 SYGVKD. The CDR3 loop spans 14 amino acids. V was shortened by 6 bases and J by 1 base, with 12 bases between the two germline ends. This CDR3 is CAIRPGANNYGYTF. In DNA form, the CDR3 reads TGTGCCATCAGACCAGGGGCGAATAACTATGGCTACACCTTC.

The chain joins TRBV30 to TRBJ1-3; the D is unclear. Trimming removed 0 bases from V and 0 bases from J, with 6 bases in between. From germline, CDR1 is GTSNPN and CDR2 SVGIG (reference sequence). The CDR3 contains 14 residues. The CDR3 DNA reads TGTGCCTGGAGTGTACAAGTCTCTGGAAACACCATATATTTT. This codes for CAWSVQVSGNTIYF.

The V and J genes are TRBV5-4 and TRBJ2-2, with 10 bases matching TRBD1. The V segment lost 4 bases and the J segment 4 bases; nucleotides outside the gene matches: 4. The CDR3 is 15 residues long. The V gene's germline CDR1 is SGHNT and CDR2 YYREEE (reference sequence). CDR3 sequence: CASSMGQGSTGELFF. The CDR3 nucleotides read TGTGCCAGCAGCATGGGACAGGGGAGCACCGGGGAGCTGTTTTTT.